These T cell receptor beta chains were read from a single sample in a study of cytomegalovirus exposure and HLA in healthy donors. TCRdb keeps only in-frame clones here, not all; method: immunoSEQ multiplex PCR. Here the sample spans about 130,000 clones, 85% to 90% being singletons. What was sequenced was PBMCs. These receptors all come from a man aged 25-45 years in good health and CMV-seronegative. CDR3s include the opening cysteine and the closing phenylalanine or tryptophan.

V gene,J gene,CDR3 protein
TRBV4-2,TRBJ2-1,CASSQRGQIHYNEQFF
TRBV2,TRBJ1-1,CASSEADSLNTEAFF
TRBV19,TRBJ2-1,CASSTPTGGSYNEQFF
TRBV4-1,TRBJ1-1,CASSPTGLNTEAFF
TRBV7-9,TRBJ2-1,CASSLALVGNEQFF
TRBV27,TRBJ2-7,CASSSPLHRGHEQYF
TRBV4-3,TRBJ2-3,CASSQEGTSGGRVTDTQYF
TRBV19,TRBJ1-5,CASRVGGQPQHF
TRBV29-1,TRBJ2-7,CSVGGGSSYEQYF
TRBV19,TRBJ2-2,CASSITGAAGELFF
TRBV7-8,TRBJ2-7,CASSLGRGQKTYEQYF
TRBV4-2,TRBJ1-1,CASSQDQGALYEAFF
TRBV6-5,TRBJ2-7,CASSYDELSYEQYF
TRBV5-6,TRBJ1-5,CASARQGALSNQPQHF
TRBV5-4,TRBJ1-5,CASSPGTGEGQPQHF
TRBV2,TRBJ2-7,CASRGFWSSYEQYF
TRBV7-2,TRBJ2-6,CASSSGDGANVLTF
TRBV7-8,TRBJ2-1,CASSRPGLAGNEQFF
TRBV28,TRBJ2-7,CASSLLGVSRLSLYF
TRBV5-1,TRBJ1-1,CASSFKLDRVTEAFF